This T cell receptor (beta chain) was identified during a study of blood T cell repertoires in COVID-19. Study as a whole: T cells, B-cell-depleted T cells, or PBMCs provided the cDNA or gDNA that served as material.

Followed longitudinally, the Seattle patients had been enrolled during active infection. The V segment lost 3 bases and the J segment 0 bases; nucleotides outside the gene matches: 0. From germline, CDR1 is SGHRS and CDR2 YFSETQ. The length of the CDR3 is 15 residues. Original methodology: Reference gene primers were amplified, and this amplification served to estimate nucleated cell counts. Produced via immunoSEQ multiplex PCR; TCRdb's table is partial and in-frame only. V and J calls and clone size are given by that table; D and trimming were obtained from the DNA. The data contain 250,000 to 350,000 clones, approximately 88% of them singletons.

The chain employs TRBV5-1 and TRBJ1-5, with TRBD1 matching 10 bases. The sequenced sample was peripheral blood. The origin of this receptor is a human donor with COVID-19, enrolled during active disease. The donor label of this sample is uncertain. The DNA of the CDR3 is TGCGCCAGCAGCTGGACAGGGGGTAGCAATCAGCCCCAGCATTTT. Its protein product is CASSWTGGSNQPQHF.